The subject of this entry is one TCR beta chain. Germline V CDR1 and CDR2: LGHNA, YSLEER. The CDR3 length is 14 residues. V lost 0 bases and J lost 1, with 6 bases in between. The entry originates in a study of CD8+ T cells in alopecia areata. Specified treatment: oral pan-JAK inhibitor, 5-10 mg twice daily. In each case, RNA was isolated and then reverse transcribed into cDNA as the sequencing template. Assay: immunoSEQ multiplex PCR; the TCRdb copy retains only in-frame clones and omits some. The sample consists of about 90,000 clones, 40% to 50% of them appearing once. The sequencing here drew on CD8+ T cells sorted from blood, taken at week 24, from a patient treated with tofacitinib. The chain carries TRBV4-3 and TRBJ1-1, with D hard to call. The TCR comes from a human donor with alopecia areata. CDR3 protein: CASSQDLRNTEAFF. Written as DNA, the CDR3 is TGCGCCAGCAGCCAAGATCTCAGGAACACTGAAGCTTTCTTT.